This T cell receptor (beta chain) was found in a study of patients with pleural tuberculosis. This CDR3 contains 14 residues. V was cut by 0 bases and J by 7 bases, with 11 bases left in between. Germline loops: CDR1 SGHRS, CDR2 YFSETQ. At least ten counts were recorded for this clonotype. One entry per CDR3 protein results from TCRdb running MiXCR on the reads. The sample consists of just under 30,000 distinct CDR3 sequences, 15% to 20% of them appearing once. V is TRBV5-1 and J is TRBJ2-1; maybe TRBD2 (5 bases). The receptor was derived from a human donor with pleural tuberculosis. Sample: peripheral blood. The CDR3 loop reads CASSLGGALNEQFF. In DNA, the CDR3 is TGCGCCAGCAGCTTGGGGGGAGCTCTGAATGAGCAGTTCTTC.